Below are 14 T cell receptor beta chains sequenced from a single sample in a study of blood T cells in healthy people across ages. A J-beta primer mix and a sample-barcoded 5' primer were used in a second PCR of roughly 6 to 12 cycles. Via MiXCR, TCRdb re-called the 5' RACE reads, giving one row per CDR3 protein. The sample yields 600,000 to 850,000 distinct CDR3 sequences, 35% to 45% seen once. Input material: blood. Receptor source: a woman aged 55-70 years in good health.

This clonotype was detected only a few times. This chain links TRBV20-1 with TRBJ2-7; D possibly matches TRBD1 or TRBD2 (5 bases each). Germline CDR1 and CDR2: DFQATT and SNEGSKA (reference sequence). This CDR3 spans 13 amino acids. Trimming pared 8 bases from V and 5 bases from J, leaving 19 bases between. The CDR3 region has the DNA TGCAGTACGGGAAGAGGGGCTAACGACGAGCAGTACTTC. Protein sequence: CSTGRGANDEQYF.

The chain joins TRBV5-1 to TRBJ2-7, with TRBD1 matching 8 bases. V shed 4 bases and J 2 bases; nucleotides not matched to a gene: 8. Germline assignment: CDR1 SGHRS and CDR2 YFSETQ. This CDR3 contains 15 residues. The CDR3 nucleotides read TGCGCCAGCAGCCTGACAGGGGATAACCCCTACGAGCAGTACTTC. This codes for CASSLTGDNPYEQYF.

The genes are TRBV6-1 and TRBJ2-1; D is uncertain. V was pared by 2 bases and J by 4 bases, with 12 bases between. Germline values: CDR1 MNHNS, CDR2 SASEGT. This CDR3 comprises 15 residues. This chain's CDR3 is CASSENLAAYNEQFF. The DNA for the CDR3 is TGTGCCAGCAGTGAAAATTTAGCAGCATACAATGAGCAGTTCTTC.

This clonotype has only a few counts. The chain links TRBV5-6 to TRBJ2-4; 7 bases are shared with TRBD1. CDR1 is SGHDT and CDR2 is YYEEEE in the germline V gene. This CDR3 comprises 12 residues. J lost 13 bases, V lost 4 bases, and 8 bases had no gene match. CDR3 coding DNA: TGTGCCAGCAGCAACCTACAGGGGCAGCAGTACTTC. The encoded protein is CASSNLQGQQYF.

The CDR3, as DNA: TGCAGTGCCACCGGGACAGCGTCTTCACCCCTCCACTTT. Translating it yields CSATGTASSPLHF. The rearrangement links TRBV20-1 to TRBJ1-6; 7 bases line up with TRBD1. Looked up from germline, CDR1 is DFQATT and CDR2 is SNEGSKA (reference sequence). The CDR3 consists of 13 residues. With V trimmed by 6 bases and J by 9 bases, 8 bases remained unmatched.

This clonotype was counted between two and nine times. This chain joins TRBV28 and TRBJ2-3; 9 bases line up with TRBD1. Germline CDR1 MDHEN, CDR2 SYDVKM. This CDR3 has 14 amino acids. The V and J ends lost 8 bases and 0 bases, in that order; junction bases with no gene match: 3. CDR3 in DNA: TGTGCCAGCCAGGGACAGGGCAGCACAGATACGCAGTATTTT. Amino acid sequence: CASQGQGSTDTQYF.

This clonotype was detected many times. The chain carries TRBV4-2 and TRBJ2-3; no definite D call. Trimming cost V 0 bases and J 9 bases, with 10 bases left between them. The CDR3 runs 13 residues. In germline, CDR1 is LGHNA, CDR2 YNFKEQ. CDR3 region: CASSQDIANTQYF. In nucleotides, the CDR3 is TGTGCCAGCAGCCAAGATATAGCCAACACGCAGTATTTT.

The CDR3 sequence: CASSLNRGLGSPLHF. As DNA, the CDR3 is TGTGCCAGCAGCTTGAACAGGGGGCTTGGTTCACCCCTCCACTTT. J is TRBJ1-6 and V is TRBV7-6, with TRBD1 identical over 9 bases. Germline values: CDR1 SGHVS, CDR2 FNYEAQ. CDR3 length: 15 residues. The V gene end was trimmed by 3 bases and the J gene end by 9 bases; junction bases not matched to a gene: 6.

The rearrangement links TRBV3-1 to TRBJ2-2; D is uncertain. Germline CDR1 is LGHDT and CDR2 is YNNKEL (reference sequence). The CDR3 sequence is 13 residues long. Trimming took off 1 base at V and 6 bases at J, with 6 bases between the two ends. The CDR3 nucleotides read TGTGCCAGCAGCCAAGGTTTACCCGGGGAGCTGTTTTTT. This encodes CASSQGLPGELFF.

The V gene is TRBV9, the J gene TRBJ2-1; unclear D gene. The J call is uncertain, as TRBJ2-7 better fits the DNA end. There are 15 residues in the CDR3. The germline V gene encodes CDR1 SGDLS and CDR2 YYNGEE. The CDR3 DNA reads as TGTGCCAGCAGCGTAGGGATTAGCAGTTACAATGAGCAGTACTTC. It encodes CASSVGISSYNEQYF.

The sample holds a few counts of this clonotype. The CDR3 DNA reads as TGTGCCAGCCGCAGGAGCATCGAGGATACGCAGTATTTT. Translated, it gives CASRRSIEDTQYF. V and J are TRBV12-3 or TRBV12-4 and TRBJ2-3; D uncertain. CDR3 length: 13 amino acids. V lost 8 bases to trimming and J lost 6 bases, with 15 bases between them.

The rearrangement joins TRBV27 to TRBJ2-3; 8 bases match TRBD1. The junction had 7 bases not matched to a gene; V was cut back by 5 bases and J by 3 bases. CDR3 size: 15 residues. CDR1 and CDR2 from the germline V gene are MNHEY and SMNVEV (reference sequence). The CDR3 DNA sequence: TGTGCCAGCAGTGCTGCAGGGGGCAGGACAGATACGCAGTATTTT. This codes for CASSAAGGRTDTQYF.

The V gene is TRBV7-7, the J gene TRBJ2-3; maybe TRBD2 (6 bases). The V gene's germline CDR1 is SSHAT and CDR2 FNYEAQ (reference sequence). V dropped 5 bases and J dropped 4 bases, with 19 bases sitting between them. The CDR3 runs 16 residues. In DNA form, the CDR3 reads TGTGCCAGCAGCCCCCAACTAGCTCGGGCCCCAGATACGCAGTATTTT. Translation: CASSPQLARAPDTQYF.

This clonotype has more than one count but fewer than ten. The V gene is TRBV4-2, the J gene TRBJ2-1, with D unresolved. CDR3 length equals 18 residues. The germline gives CDR1 LGHNA, CDR2 YNFKEQ. V was trimmed by 1 base and J by 4 bases, leaving 20 bases between them. DNA of the CDR3: TGTGCCAGCAGCCAAGGAACGGGCTCGTGGGAATATTACAATGAGCAGTTCTTC. Residues: CASSQGTGSWEYYNEQFF.